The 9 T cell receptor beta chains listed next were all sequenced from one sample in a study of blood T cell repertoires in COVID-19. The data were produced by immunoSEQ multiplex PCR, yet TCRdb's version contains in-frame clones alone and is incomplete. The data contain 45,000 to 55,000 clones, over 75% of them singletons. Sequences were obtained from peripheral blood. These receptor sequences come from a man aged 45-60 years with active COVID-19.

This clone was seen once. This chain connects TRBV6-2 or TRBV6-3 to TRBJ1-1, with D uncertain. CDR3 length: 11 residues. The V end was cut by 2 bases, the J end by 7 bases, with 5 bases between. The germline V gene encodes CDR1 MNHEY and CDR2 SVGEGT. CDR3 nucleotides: TGTGCCAGCAGTTACAGAGTTGAAGCTTTCTTT. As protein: CASSYRVEAFF.

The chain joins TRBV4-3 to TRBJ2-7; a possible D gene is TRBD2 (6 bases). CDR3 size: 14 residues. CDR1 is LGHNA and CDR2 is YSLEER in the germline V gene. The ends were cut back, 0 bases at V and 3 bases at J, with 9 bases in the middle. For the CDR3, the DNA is TGCGCCAGCAGCCAAGAGGCGGGATTCTACGAGCAGTACTTC. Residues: CASSQEAGFYEQYF.

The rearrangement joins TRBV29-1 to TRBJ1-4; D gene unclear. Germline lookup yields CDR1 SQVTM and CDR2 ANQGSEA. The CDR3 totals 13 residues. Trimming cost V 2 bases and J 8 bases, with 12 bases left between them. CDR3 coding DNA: TGCAGCGTTGAAAAGGTGGGCAGGGAAAAACTGTTTTTT. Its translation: CSVEKVGREKLFF.

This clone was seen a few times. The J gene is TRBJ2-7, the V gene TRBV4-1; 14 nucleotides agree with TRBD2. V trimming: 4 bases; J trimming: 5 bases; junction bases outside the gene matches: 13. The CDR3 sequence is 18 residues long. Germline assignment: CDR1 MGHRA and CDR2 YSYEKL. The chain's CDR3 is CASSPITKPGLAGDEQYF. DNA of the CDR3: TGCGCCAGCAGCCCAATAACGAAACCGGGACTAGCGGGAGACGAGCAGTACTTC.

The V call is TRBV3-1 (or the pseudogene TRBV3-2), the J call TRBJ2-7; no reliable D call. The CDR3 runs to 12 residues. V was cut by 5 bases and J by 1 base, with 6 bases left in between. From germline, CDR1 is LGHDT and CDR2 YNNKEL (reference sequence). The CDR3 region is CASSFLSYEQYF. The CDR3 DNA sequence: TGTGCCAGCAGCTTTCTTTCCTACGAGCAGTACTTC.

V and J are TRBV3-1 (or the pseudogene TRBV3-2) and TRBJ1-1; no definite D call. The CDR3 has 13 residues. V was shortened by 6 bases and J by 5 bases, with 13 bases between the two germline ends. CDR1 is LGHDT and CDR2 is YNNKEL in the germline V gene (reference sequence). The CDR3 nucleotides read TGTGCCAGCAGTCCCGGGATGTGGACTGAAGCTTTCTTT. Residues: CASSPGMWTEAFF.

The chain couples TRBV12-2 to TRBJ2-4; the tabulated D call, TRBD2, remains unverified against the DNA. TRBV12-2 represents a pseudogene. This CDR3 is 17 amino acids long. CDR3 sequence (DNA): TGTGCAAGTCGCTCGAGACTAGCGGGGGGCCTCAAAAACATTCAGTACTTC. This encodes CASRSRLAGGLKNIQYF.

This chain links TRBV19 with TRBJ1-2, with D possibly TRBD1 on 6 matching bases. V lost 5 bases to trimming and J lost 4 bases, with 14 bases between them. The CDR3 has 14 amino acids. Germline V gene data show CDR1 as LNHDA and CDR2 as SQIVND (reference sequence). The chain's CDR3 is CASSPRRGGYGYTF. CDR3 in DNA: TGTGCCAGTAGTCCCAGGAGGGGGGGCTATGGCTACACCTTC.

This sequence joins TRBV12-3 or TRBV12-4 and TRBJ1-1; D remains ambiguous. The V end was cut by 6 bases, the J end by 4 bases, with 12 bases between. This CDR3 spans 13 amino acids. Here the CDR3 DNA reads TGTGCCAGCAGCCCTTCACTGGTCACTGAAGCTTTCTTT. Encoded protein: CASSPSLVTEAFF.